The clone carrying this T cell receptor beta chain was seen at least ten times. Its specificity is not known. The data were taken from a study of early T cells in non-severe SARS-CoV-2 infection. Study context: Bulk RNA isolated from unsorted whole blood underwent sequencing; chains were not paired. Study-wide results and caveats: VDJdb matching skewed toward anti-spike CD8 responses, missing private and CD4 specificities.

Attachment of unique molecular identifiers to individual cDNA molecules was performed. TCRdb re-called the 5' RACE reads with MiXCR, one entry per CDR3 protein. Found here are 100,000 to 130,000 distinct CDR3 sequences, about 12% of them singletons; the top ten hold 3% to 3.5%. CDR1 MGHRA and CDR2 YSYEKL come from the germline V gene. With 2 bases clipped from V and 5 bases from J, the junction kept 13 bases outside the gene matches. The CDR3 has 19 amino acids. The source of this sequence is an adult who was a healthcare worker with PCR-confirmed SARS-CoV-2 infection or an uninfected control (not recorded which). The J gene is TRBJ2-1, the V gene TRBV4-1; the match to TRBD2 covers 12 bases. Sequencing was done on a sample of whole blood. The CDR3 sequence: CASSQLGLAGGFVHNEQFF. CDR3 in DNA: TGCGCCAGCAGCCAATTGGGACTAGCGGGTGGATTTGTCCACAATGAGCAGTTCTTC.